The 6 T cell receptor beta chains presented below share a single source sample, sequenced in a study of T cells in Graves' hyperthyroidism and ophthalmopathy. From RNA transcripts, TCR beta CDR3 regions were amplified. The TCR CDR3 was amplified in a first-round RT-PCR using the HTBI primer set. MiXCR, applied by TCRdb to the multiplex PCR reads, yields one record per CDR3 protein. The table shows approximately 710,000 distinct CDR3 sequences, with roughly a sixth occurring only once. Sequencing used blood. Receptor source: a man between 50 and 59 years old with Graves' hyperthyroidism.

This clonotype was detected many times. This chain connects TRBV12-3 or TRBV12-4 to TRBJ1-1, with D hard to call. The CDR3 has 11 amino acids. Trimming took 8 bases from V and 11 from J, leaving 15 bases between them. Written as DNA, the CDR3 is TGTGCCAGCTATTCGACCCCCTTGGCTTTCTTT. Amino acid sequence: CASYSTPLAFF.

This clonotype was detected ten times or more. As DNA, the CDR3 is TGTGCCGGCCCGGGGTACGGTCGCGGGAGTGCAGATACGCAGTATTTT. This gives the protein CAGPGYGRGSADTQYF. The chain links TRBV2 to TRBJ2-3; TRBD2 aligns across 7 bases. V was clipped by 11 bases and J by 4 bases; unmatched bases: 18. This CDR3 region has 16 residues. The V gene's germline CDR1 is SNHLY and CDR2 FYNNEI.

This clonotype came up many times. The gene calls are TRBV30 and TRBJ2-1, with 12 bases matching TRBD2. After removal of 1 base from V and 4 bases from J, the junction contained 2 bases not matched to a gene. This CDR3 comprises 15 residues. Germline values: CDR1 GTSNPN, CDR2 SVGIG (reference sequence). The CDR3 DNA follows: TGTGCCTGGAGTGGAGGACTAGCGGGGTACAATGAGCAGTTCTTC. This sequence encodes CAWSGGLAGYNEQFF.

This clonotype was picked up many times. The rearrangement joins TRBV29-1 to TRBJ2-5; D not certain. V lost 6 bases to trimming and J lost 2 bases, with 10 bases between them. The CDR3 is made up of 12 amino acids. The germline V gene encodes CDR1 SQVTM and CDR2 ANQGSEA. The CDR3 DNA follows: TGCAGCGTCGCGGACGGGCAAGAGACCCAGTACTTC. Protein: CSVADGQETQYF.

This clonotype appeared a few times. The gene calls are TRBV28 and TRBJ2-3; D is possibly TRBD2 (6 bases). V was trimmed by 4 bases and J by 1 base, leaving 12 bases between them. The germline CDR1 and CDR2 sequences are MDHEN and SYDVKM. This CDR3 spans 15 amino acids. CDR3 sequence reads: CASSSLSSGTDTQYF. In DNA form, the CDR3 reads TGTGCCAGCAGTTCGTTGTCTAGCGGCACAGATACGCAGTATTTT.

The chain couples TRBV4-1 to TRBJ2-7; possible D gene TRBD2, 8 bases. Germline CDR1 reads MGHRA; CDR2 reads YSYEKL. V was clipped by 3 bases and J by 2 bases, with 29 bases between them. This CDR3 is 20 amino acids long. The CDR3 bases are TGCGCCAGCAGCCAGGGACAGATGATTAGAACTTCGGGACTAGCCTACGAGCAGTACTTC. As protein: CASSQGQMIRTSGLAYEQYF.